Listed below are T cell receptor beta chains from one sample, sequenced in a study of T cell changes during pregnancy in multiple sclerosis. This table comes from immunoSEQ multiplex PCR, and its TCRdb copy is limited to in-frame clones, with some not included. The profile covers just under 65,000 clones, with around 91% appearing a single time and 2.2% taken by the ten largest. The input for sequencing was peripheral blood, taken in the third trimester of pregnancy. The source of these receptors is a female donor in good health, enrolled as a control in a pregnancy study. CDR3s include the opening cysteine and the closing phenylalanine or tryptophan. A D gene is named only where the DNA matches it firmly. Expanded clones get a size class; other rows say once, few or many, or leave the size out.

NA	once	TRBV12-5	18	TRBJ1-3	TGTGCTAGTGGTTTGGCTCTTTTGCGGGGCAGAACTGGAAACACCATATATTTT	CASGLALLRGRTGNTIYF
TRBD1	NA	TRBV14	14	TRBJ1-1	TGTGCCAGCAGCCCCCGGACAGGGGTCACTGAAGCTTTCTTT	CASSPRTGVTEAFF
NA	NA	TRBV6-6	14	TRBJ1-6	TGTGCCAGCACTCAATCGCGGATAAATTCACCCCTCCACTTT	CASTQSRINSPLHF
TRBD2	NA	TRBV6-5	16	TRBJ2-5	TGTGCCAGCAGTTACTCGAGCGGGAGGGCCGGGGAGACCCAGTACTTC	CASSYSSGRAGETQYF
TRBD2	once	TRBV11-2	17	TRBJ2-5	TGTGCCAGCAGCTTAGATGCGGGGACTAGGCAGTCAGTGACCCAGTACTTC	CASSLDAGTRQSVTQYF
NA	NA	TRBV5-4	13	TRBJ1-1	TGTGCCAGCAGCTCGAACAGGAACACTGAAGCTTTCTTT	CASSSNRNTEAFF
TRBD2	NA	TRBV5-4	12	TRBJ2-7	TGTGCCAGCAGCCCCCCGGGAGGCGAGCAGTACTTC	CASSPPGGEQYF
NA	NA	TRBV19	13	TRBJ1-5	TGTGCCACCACAGGGTCAAGCAATCAGCCCCAGCATTTT	CATTGSSNQPQHF
NA	NA	TRBV7-6	16	TRBJ2-7	TGTGCCAGCAGCGGGGGGAGGGGACACAAATCCTACGAGCAGTACTTC	CASSGGRGHKSYEQYF
NA	NA	TRBV14	15	TRBJ2-7	TGTGCCAGCAGCCGTAAGGACAGCCCAACCTACGAGCAGTACTTC	CASSRKDSPTYEQYF
NA	NA	TRBV18	14	TRBJ2-5	TGTGCCAGCTCACCGAAGACAGCCCAAGAGACCCAGTACTTC	CASSPKTAQETQYF
NA	NA	TRBV9	11	TRBJ1-2	TGTGCCAGCAGCGTTTCCGGGACACCGAACTTC	CASSVSGTPNF
NA	NA	TRBV10-3	14	TRBJ2-3	TGTGCCATCAGTGAGCGTCTACCCACAGATACGCAGTATTTT	CAISERLPTDTQYF
TRBD2	NA	TRBV27	17	TRBJ2-5	TGTGCCAGCAGTTCACCGACTAGCGGGAGCATGGTGGAGACCCAGTACTTC	CASSSPTSGSMVETQYF
TRBD2	NA	TRBV27	15	TRBJ2-3	TGTGCCAGCGCGGGACTAGCGGGAGTCGCAGATACGCAGTATTTT	CASAGLAGVADTQYF
NA	NA	TRBV15	12	TRBJ1-2	TGTGCCACCAACACGGTGGGGGCCGGCTACACCTTC	CATNTVGAGYTF
NA	NA	TRBV19	17	TRBJ2-5	TGTGCCAGTAGTATAGTACTAACCAGGGGCGGCCAAGAGACCCAGTACTTC	CASSIVLTRGGQETQYF
TRBD1	NA	TRBV2	14	TRBJ2-7	TGTGCCAGCAGATACACCGGACAGGCCTACGAGCAGTACTTC	CASRYTGQAYEQYF
NA	NA	TRBV18	13	TRBJ2-7	TGTGCCAGCTCTCCGGGACATGGCTACGAGCAGTACTTC	CASSPGHGYEQYF
NA	NA	TRBV28	17	TRBJ2-7	TGTGCCAGCAGTCCCCAATTTAGCGAAAAGAGCTCCTACGAGCAGTACTTC	CASSPQFSEKSSYEQYF
NA	NA	TRBV6-1	13	TRBJ1-1	TGTGCCAGCAGTCTAGGGGGGGTCACTGAAGCTTTCTTT	CASSLGGVTEAFF
NA	few	TRBV4-1	13	TRBJ2-7	TGCGCCAGCAGCCCCCGAGAGGCCTACGAGCAGTACTTC	CASSPREAYEQYF
NA	NA	TRBV1	17	TRBJ1-1	TGCACCAGCAGCCAACCTAAGGGGGACAGGGGAACGCCTGAAGCTTTCTTT	CTSSQPKGDRGTPEAFF
NA	NA	TRBV5-1	14	TRBJ2-5	TGCGCCAGCAGCTTAGCGGAAGCCCAAGAGACCCAGTACTTC	CASSLAEAQETQYF
TRBD1	NA	TRBV5-1	17	TRBJ2-5	TGCGCCAGCAGCTCCGGTTTACGGGACAGGGCTCAAGAGACCCAGTACTTC	CASSSGLRDRAQETQYF
NA	NA	TRBV27	16	TRBJ1-5	TGTGCCAGCAGTTCATCCGCTCAGGCCGTTTTTCAGCCCCAGCATTTT	CASSSSAQAVFQPQHF
NA	NA	TRBV28	13	TRBJ2-3	TGTGCCACATACTATACCGGCACAGATACGCAGTATTTT	CATYYTGTDTQYF
TRBD2	NA	TRBV4-1	17	TRBJ2-3	TGCGCCAGCAGCCAAGTAATAGCGGGGGGGCGGGGAGATACGCAGTATTTT	CASSQVIAGGRGDTQYF
NA	once	TRBV6-1	14	TRBJ1-2	TGTGCCGGCCTAGGGGGGGGGAAACGAAGCGGCTACACCTTC	CAGLGGGKRSGYTF
NA	NA	TRBV19	13	TRBJ2-1	TGTGCAACGTCCCCCAGCGGGTACAATGAGCAGTTCTTC	CATSPSGYNEQFF
TRBD1	NA	TRBV6-5	14	TRBJ1-2	TGTGCCAGCAGCTCGGACAGGGAGGACTATGGCTACACCTTC	CASSSDREDYGYTF
NA	NA	TRBV27	14	TRBJ1-1	TGTGCCAGCAGGACGGGACAAATGAACACTGAAGCTTTCTTT	CASRTGQMNTEAFF
TRBD1	NA	TRBV29-1	13	TRBJ2-5	TGCAGCGTGGCCCGGGACAGACAAGAGACCCAGTACTTC	CSVARDRQETQYF
TRBD1	NA	TRBV29-1	15	TRBJ1-1	TGCAGCGTTGACCTCCGGACAGGGAAGGGGGCTGAAGCTTTCTTT	CSVDLRTGKGAEAFF
NA	NA	TRBV6-1	16	TRBJ2-7	TGTGCCAGCAGTGACCCTGGGGCCCCAAATCCCTACGAGCAGTACTTC	CASSDPGAPNPYEQYF
TRBD2	NA	TRBV10-3	16	TRBJ2-3	TGTGCCATCAGTGAGACTAGCGGGGGGGCCACAGATACGCAGTATTTT	CAISETSGGATDTQYF
NA	NA	TRBV9	16	TRBJ2-2	TGTGCCAGCAGCCAGAGGGGGGGCGGCGACACCGGGGAGCTGTTTTTT	CASSQRGGGDTGELFF
TRBD2	NA	TRBV27	16	TRBJ2-7	TGTGCCAGCAGTGTGCGGACTAGCGGGGGCCCTTACGAGCAGTACTTC	CASSVRTSGGPYEQYF
NA	NA	TRBV5-6	14	TRBJ2-1	TGTGCCAGCAGTGAAGGGGCGGGGGCAAATGAGCAGTTCTTC	CASSEGAGANEQFF
NA	NA	TRBV27	14	TRBJ1-1	TGTGCCAGCAGTCGCCTATCCAGGACAGAGGCAGCTTTCTTT	CASSRLSRTEAAFF
TRBD2	NA	TRBV6-5	16	TRBJ2-1	TGTGCCAGCAGTTACTCCAGCGGGAGGACCTACAATGAGCAGTTCTTC	CASSYSSGRTYNEQFF
TRBD1	NA	TRBV7-9	13	TRBJ1-2	TGTGCCAGCAGAATGACAGGGGGCATTGGCTACACCTTC	CASRMTGGIGYTF
TRBD2	NA	TRBV18	15	TRBJ2-7	TGTGCCAGCTCACCAATTACTAGCGGTTCCTACGAGCAGTACTTC	CASSPITSGSYEQYF
NA	many	TRBV5-4	15	TRBJ2-3	TGTGCCAGCAGCGTGGACATTTTTTCCACAGATACGCAGTATTTT	CASSVDIFSTDTQYF
TRBD1	once	TRBV19	15	TRBJ1-1	TGTGCCAGTAGTTCTCGGACAGGGGGCCTGTCTGAAGCTTTCTTT	CASSSRTGGLSEAFF
TRBD1	few	TRBV20-1	11	TRBJ1-1	TGCAGTGCGGTTGGGACAGGAGAAGCTTTCTTT	CSAVGTGEAFF
TRBD2	NA	TRBV2	15	TRBJ2-7	TGTGCCAGCCTCTTGAGAGAGCGGGGGCTCTACGAGCAGTACTTC	CASLLRERGLYEQYF
TRBD2	NA	TRBV19	14	TRBJ2-7	TGTGCCACCGCCCCCGGGGGAGGGGCATACGAGCAGTACTTC	CATAPGGGAYEQYF
NA	NA	TRBV15	14	TRBJ2-2	TGTGCCACCACCGGGGGGCGAGGCACCGGGGAGCTGTTTTTT	CATTGGRGTGELFF